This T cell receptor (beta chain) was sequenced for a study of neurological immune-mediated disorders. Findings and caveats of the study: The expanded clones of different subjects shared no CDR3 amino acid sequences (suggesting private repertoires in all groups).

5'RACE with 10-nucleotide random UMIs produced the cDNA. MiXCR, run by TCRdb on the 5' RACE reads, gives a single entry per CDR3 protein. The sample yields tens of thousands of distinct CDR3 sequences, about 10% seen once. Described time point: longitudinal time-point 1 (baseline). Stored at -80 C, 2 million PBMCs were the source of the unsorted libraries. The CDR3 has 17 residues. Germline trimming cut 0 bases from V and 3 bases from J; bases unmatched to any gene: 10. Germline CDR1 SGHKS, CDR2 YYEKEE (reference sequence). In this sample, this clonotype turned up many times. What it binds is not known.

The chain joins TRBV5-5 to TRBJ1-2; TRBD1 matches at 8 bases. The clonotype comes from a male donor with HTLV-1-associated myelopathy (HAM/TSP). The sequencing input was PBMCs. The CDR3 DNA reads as TGTGCCAGCAGCTTGGGACCGGACAGGGTGGAAGACTATGGCTACACCTTC. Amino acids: CASSLGPDRVEDYGYTF.